Listed here are 31 T cell receptor beta chains from one sample, sequenced in a study of cytomegalovirus exposure and HLA in healthy donors. The PCR employed 60 Vbeta primers together with 13 Jbeta primers. The assay was immunoSEQ multiplex PCR, and TCRdb's table has in-frame clones only and misses some. This sample's table reports over 55,000 clones. The sequencing input was PBMCs. All receptors come from a male donor in good health and CMV-seronegative.

This chain joins TRBV11-2 and TRBJ2-2; the D gene is possibly TRBD1 (5 bases). The CDR3 runs to 17 residues. V lost 1 base, J lost 5 bases, and 17 bases lay in between. In germline, CDR1 is SGHAT, CDR2 FQNNGV. In DNA form, the CDR3 reads TGTGCCAGCAGCTTAGTCTCGGACATTGTGGGAACCGGGGAGCTGTTTTTT. This gives the protein CASSLVSDIVGTGELFF.

This chain joins TRBV28 and TRBJ2-7, with 11 bases identical to TRBD2. CDR3 length equals 16 residues. Germline V lookup: CDR1 MDHEN, CDR2 SYDVKM. V was pared by 5 bases and J by 4 bases, with 10 bases of the junction left unmatched. The CDR3 sequence is CASSAPTSGIGYEQYF. The CDR3 DNA reads as TGTGCCAGCAGTGCCCCGACTAGCGGGATAGGGTACGAGCAGTACTTC.

The chain has TRBV2 and TRBJ2-7, with TRBD1 identical over 8 bases. V was pared by 6 bases and J by 5 bases, with 12 bases of the junction left unmatched. CDR1 and CDR2 from the germline V gene are SNHLY and FYNNEI. The CDR3 consists of 15 residues. The CDR3 reads CASSDDTDRDDEQYF. CDR3 DNA: TGTGCCAGCAGCGACGATACGGACAGGGACGACGAGCAGTACTTC.

This chain links TRBV7-9 with TRBJ1-2; tentatively, D is TRBD1 (5 bases). Germline V gene sequence: CDR1 SEHNR, CDR2 FQNEAQ (reference sequence). The V gene lost 5 bases and the J gene lost 6 bases, with 13 bases spanning the gap. The CDR3 totals 13 residues. This CDR3 reads CASSAPGKHGYTF. The CDR3 DNA follows: TGTGCCAGCAGCGCCCCAGGGAAGCATGGCTACACCTTC.

J is TRBJ2-5 and V is TRBV30; D possibly corresponds to TRBD2 (5 bases). Germline-derived CDR1 and CDR2 are GTSNPN and SVGIG (reference sequence). CDR3 size: 13 residues. Trimming pared 4 bases from V and 5 bases from J, leaving 14 bases between. Here the CDR3 reads CAWNLEARETQYF. CDR3 sequence (DNA): TGTGCCTGGAACCTGGAGGCGCGGGAGACCCAGTACTTC.

This chain links TRBV28 with TRBJ2-4; 8 bases line up with TRBD2. V trimming: 2 bases; J trimming: 0 bases; junction bases outside the gene matches: 3. Germline V gene data show CDR1 as MDHEN and CDR2 as SYDVKM. The CDR3 contains 16 residues. In nucleotides, the CDR3 is TGTGCCAGCAGTTTAGCTAGCGGGTTAGCCAAAAACATTCAGTACTTC. Its translation is CASSLASGLAKNIQYF.

The V gene is TRBV18, the J gene TRBJ1-1, with D unclear. This CDR3 region has 13 residues. Germline lookup yields CDR1 KGHSH and CDR2 LQKENI. V shed 3 bases and J shed 4 bases, with 9 bases lying between them. This CDR3 is CASSPGAVTEAFF. CDR3 bases: TGTGCCAGCTCACCGGGCGCCGTCACTGAAGCTTTCTTT.

The chain couples TRBV28 to TRBJ1-2; no clear D. From germline, CDR1 is MDHEN and CDR2 SYDVKM. The CDR3 is 13 amino acids. Trimming pared 0 bases from V and 4 bases from J, leaving 6 bases between. CDR3 loop: CASSLWTSYGYTF. DNA for the CDR3: TGTGCCAGCAGTTTATGGACAAGCTATGGCTACACCTTC.

This chain connects TRBV19 to TRBJ1-3; D uncertain. Between the trimmed V and J ends, which lost 4 bases and 4 bases, there was a span of 5 bases. Looked up from germline, CDR1 is LNHDA and CDR2 is SQIVND (reference sequence). There are 12 residues in the CDR3. The CDR3 region is CASSTGGNTIYF. In nucleotides, the CDR3 is TGTGCCAGTAGTACAGGAGGAAACACCATATATTTT.

The chain links TRBV30 to TRBJ1-1, with TRBD1 matching over 7 bases. V trimming: 6 bases; J trimming: 12 bases; junction bases outside the gene matches: 13. Germline V gives CDR1 GTSNPN, CDR2 SVGIG (reference sequence). The CDR3 consists of 12 residues. Here the CDR3 DNA reads TGTGCCTGTCAATGGGAAGGGGGCAGGCCTTTCTTT. It codes for CACQWEGGRPFF. Looking up the rest from reference TRBV30 and TRBJ1-1 gives the full variable domain: SQTIHQWPATLVQPVGSPLSLECTVEGTSNPNLYWYRQAAGRGLQLLFYSVGIGQISSEVPQNLSASRPQDRQFILSSKKLLLSDSGFYLCACQWEGGRPFFGQGTRLTVV.

The chain recombines TRBV5-1 with TRBJ2-5; 16 bases line up with TRBD2. J gave up 3 bases and V 3 bases, and 5 bases lay outside the gene matches. Germline CDR1 is SGHRS and CDR2 is YFSETQ. This CDR3 is built from 17 residues. CDR3 amino acids: CASSWGLAGGPEETQYF. CDR3 DNA: TGCGCCAGCAGCTGGGGACTAGCGGGAGGGCCCGAAGAGACCCAGTACTTC.

The chain combines TRBV20-1 with TRBJ2-1; D uncertain. CDR1 and CDR2 (germline): DFQATT, SNEGSKA (reference sequence). V lost 6 bases to trimming and J lost 9 bases, with 12 bases between them. This CDR3 has 11 amino acids. This CDR3 reads CSAKSPGEQFF. The CDR3 DNA sequence: TGCAGTGCAAAAAGTCCGGGTGAGCAGTTCTTC.

J is TRBJ2-1 and V is TRBV5-3; tentative D call: TRBD2 (7 bases). TRBV5-3 belongs to the ORF category, with a function that is uncertain. The V end lost 4 bases, the J end lost 3 bases, and 14 bases lay between the germline ends. The CDR3 runs 15 residues. The CDR3: CARSEGGGGYNEQFF. The CDR3 DNA is TGTGCCAGAAGCGAAGGCGGGGGCGGCTACAATGAGCAGTTCTTC.

In the case of this clone: A read error may produce the germline difference seen at one junction end. V and J are TRBV7-2 and TRBJ2-7; 7 bases map to TRBD1. The length of the CDR3 is 13 residues. Germline CDR1 and CDR2: SGHTA and FQGNSA. DNA for the CDR3: TGTGACAGCAGCCGAAGGGGGCCGTACGAGCAGTACTTC. As protein: CDSSRRGPYEQYF.

The chain couples TRBV11-1 to TRBJ2-5; 13 bases match TRBD2. CDR1 and CDR2 from the germline V gene are SGHAT and FQDESV (reference sequence). The CDR3 spans 16 residues. With 5 bases clipped from V and 2 bases from J, the junction kept 5 bases outside the gene matches. This chain's CDR3 is CASSDGLAGVQETQYF. DNA for the CDR3: TGTGCCAGCAGCGACGGACTAGCGGGAGTTCAAGAGACCCAGTACTTC.

Worth noting for this clone: At one end, the junction sequence differs from germline, possibly due to a read error. V is TRBV7-9 and J is TRBJ2-3; 7 bases match TRBD2. The CDR3 is 16 residues long. Germline V gene lookup returns CDR1 SEHNR and CDR2 FQNEAQ (reference sequence). CDR3 DNA: TGTGCCAGCAGACGAGGGAGGGGAACTAGCACAGATAAGCAGTATTTT. Translated, it gives CASRRGRGTSTDKQYF.

The chain couples TRBV6-1 to TRBJ1-1, with unresolved D. Looked up from germline, CDR1 is MNHNS and CDR2 is SASEGT. Trimming cost V 4 bases and J 1 base, with 7 bases left between them. The length of the CDR3 is 13 residues. CDR3 region: CASSALRNTEAFF. The CDR3, as DNA: TGTGCCAGCAGTGCCCTGAGGAACACTGAAGCTTTCTTT.

The chain uses TRBV19 and TRBJ2-2; 12 nucleotides align to TRBD1. Trimming at V came to 7 bases and at J to 5 bases, leaving 8 bases not matched to a gene. There are 16 residues in the CDR3. CDR1 and CDR2 (germline): LNHDA, SQIVND (reference sequence). The chain's CDR3 is CASTRKGQGATGELFF. The CDR3 DNA reads TGTGCCAGTACTCGAAAGGGACAGGGGGCGACCGGGGAGCTGTTTTTT. Full variable domain (outside the CDR3, taken from reference TRBV19 and TRBJ2-2): DGGITQSPKYLFRKEGQNVTLSCEQNLNHDAMYWYRQDPGQGLRLIYYSQIVNDFQKGDIAEGYSVSREKKESFPLTVTSAQKNPTAFYLCASTRKGQGATGELFFGEGSRLTVL.

V and J are TRBV4-2 and TRBJ1-2; D gene ambiguous. The CDR3 loop spans 13 amino acids. V was trimmed by 0 bases and J by 8 bases, leaving 10 bases between them. Germline values: CDR1 LGHNA, CDR2 YNFKEQ. Here the CDR3 reads CASSQDQGGGYTF. CDR3 sequence (DNA): TGTGCCAGCAGCCAAGATCAAGGCGGGGGCTACACCTTC.

The V call is TRBV5-6, the J call TRBJ2-1, with D tentatively TRBD1 (6 bases). Germline CDR1 is SGHDT and CDR2 is YYEEEE. The CDR3 runs 12 residues. With 4 bases removed from V and 8 bases from J, the gap between germline ends came to 10 bases. DNA for the CDR3: TGTGCCAGCAGCCTACAGGGTGATGAGCAGTTCTTC. Its translation is CASSLQGDEQFF.

This chain connects TRBV4-1 to TRBJ1-2; 10 bases match TRBD1. This CDR3 contains 16 residues. Per the germline V gene, CDR1 is MGHRA and CDR2 is YSYEKL. With V trimmed by 3 bases and J by 7 bases, 11 bases remained unmatched. For the CDR3, the DNA is TGCGCCAGCAGCCAGGGACAGGGGAGAGGCTTGAGTGGCTACACCTTC. The encoded protein is CASSQGQGRGLSGYTF.

The rearrangement links TRBV5-1 to TRBJ2-5; D not certain. Trimming removed 0 bases from V and 2 bases from J, with 8 bases in between. This CDR3 comprises 14 residues. The germline gives CDR1 SGHRS, CDR2 YFSETQ. CDR3 in amino acids: CASSLGLTQETQYF. CDR3 nucleotide sequence: TGCGCCAGCAGCTTGGGACTTACACAAGAGACCCAGTACTTC. Using reference TRBV5-1 and TRBJ2-5 for the parts outside the CDR3, the full variable domain is KAGVTQTPRYLIKTRGQQVTLSCSPISGHRSVSWYQQTPGQGLQFLFEYFSETQRNKGNFPGRFSGRQFSNSRSEMNVSTLELGDSALYLCASSLGLTQETQYFGPGTRLLVL.

The chain combines TRBV10-3 with TRBJ1-3; 8 bases agree with TRBD1. Germline V gene lookup returns CDR1 ENHRY and CDR2 SYGVKD. This CDR3 is 16 amino acids long. The V and J ends lost 6 bases and 0 bases, in that order; junction bases with no gene match: 7. The DNA for the CDR3 is TGTGCCATCAGACAATGGACAGGGCGCTCTGGAAACACCATATATTTT. As protein: CAIRQWTGRSGNTIYF.

V usage is TRBV19 and J usage is TRBJ2-7; 9 bases line up with TRBD2. This CDR3 region has 14 residues. The germline gives CDR1 LNHDA, CDR2 SQIVND (reference sequence). Trimming removed 3 bases from V and 5 bases from J; junction bases left unmatched: 5. CDR3 amino acids: CASSMSSGNHEQYF. CDR3 coding DNA: TGTGCCAGTAGTATGTCTAGCGGGAACCACGAGCAGTACTTC.

The genes are TRBV18 and TRBJ2-3, with D unclear. V lost 3 bases and J lost 4, with 11 bases in between. Germline V gene sequence: CDR1 KGHSH, CDR2 LQKENI. The CDR3 sequence is 14 residues long. The CDR3 region is CASSPSTLADTQYF. DNA of the CDR3: TGTGCCAGCTCACCGTCGACTTTGGCAGATACGCAGTATTTT.

This chain links TRBV4-1 with TRBJ2-1, with TRBD1 matching 7 bases. Germline CDR1 MGHRA, CDR2 YSYEKL. With V trimmed by 0 bases and J by 5 bases, 7 bases remained unmatched. The CDR3 loop spans 16 amino acids. This chain's CDR3 is CASSQEWDRLNNEQFF. The CDR3 nucleotides are TGCGCCAGCAGCCAAGAGTGGGACAGACTGAACAATGAGCAGTTCTTC.

The chain carries TRBV30 and TRBJ1-5; 8 bases are a match to TRBD1. From germline, CDR1 is GTSNPN and CDR2 SVGIG (reference sequence). With V trimmed by 3 bases and J by 7 bases, 5 bases remained unmatched. CDR3 length: 13 amino acids. The CDR3 region is CAWSPDREQPQHF. The CDR3 coding sequence is TGTGCCTGGAGCCCGGACAGGGAACAGCCCCAGCATTTT.

V gene TRBV4-1 combines with J gene TRBJ1-2; 9 nucleotides align to TRBD1. Germline V gene lookup returns CDR1 MGHRA and CDR2 YSYEKL. V was clipped by 3 bases and J by 5 bases; unmatched bases: 7. This CDR3 has 15 residues. The CDR3 coding sequence is TGCGCCAGCAGCCACAGGCCCGGGACAGGGTATGGCTACACCTTC. Translated, it gives CASSHRPGTGYGYTF.

This rearrangement joins TRBV7-2 to TRBJ2-7, with TRBD1 identical over 7 bases. The germline V gene encodes CDR1 SGHTA and CDR2 FQGNSA. The junction had 10 bases not matched to a gene; V was cut back by 5 bases and J by 6 bases. The CDR3 covers 14 residues. CDR3 protein: CASSPQTGLSEQYF. Here the CDR3 DNA reads TGTGCCAGCAGCCCCCAGACAGGGCTGAGCGAGCAGTACTTC.

The J gene is TRBJ2-7, the V gene TRBV18; no clear D. V shed 2 bases and J shed 4 bases, with 15 bases lying between them. The V gene's germline CDR1 is KGHSH and CDR2 LQKENI. The CDR3 is 15 amino acids. In DNA form, the CDR3 reads TGTGCCAGCTCACCAGGTCCAAGGAGTGTATACGAGCAGTACTTC. The encoded protein is CASSPGPRSVYEQYF.

The chain has TRBV19 and TRBJ2-2, with TRBD2 matching 9 bases. The CDR3 length is 19 residues. The V segment lost 2 bases and the J segment 1 base; nucleotides outside the gene matches: 11. CDR1 and CDR2 (germline): LNHDA, SQIVND (reference sequence). The CDR3 region has the DNA TGTGCCAGTAGTATACCGAATCGACTAGCGGAGGGGAACACCGGGGAGCTGTTTTTT. This sequence encodes CASSIPNRLAEGNTGELFF.